This T cell receptor (beta chain) was profiled in a study of shared clonotypes between healthy human individuals. Whole-study results and caveats: The study found about 5% of naive CD4 clonotypes shared across a few donors. Estimated clonotype richness was generally higher in naive than memory subsets.

This CDR3 spans 14 amino acids. The germline gives CDR1 SGHNT, CDR2 YYREEE (reference sequence). The ends lost 4 bases at V and 3 bases at J; junction bases unmatched: 7. CD4+ cells underwent separation, giving CD45RA+ naive and CD45RA-negative memory subsets. As originally analysed: There were no quality scores in the junction-only immunoSEQ sequences, so filtering differed. Data came from immunoSEQ multiplex PCR; TCRdb stores just in-frame clones and leaves some out. V, J and clone size are those of that table, while D and trimming were read from the DNA. The repertoire holds 1 million to 1.3 million clones, around 82% seen once, with 0.5% to 0.65% in the top ten. Points on this clone: No antigen is known for it.

The sequenced sample consisted of memory CD4+ T cells from PBMCs. The subset is: CD45RA-negative fraction. V is TRBV5-4 and J is TRBJ2-7; 7 bases align to TRBD1. The origin of this receptor is a man between 18 and 35 years old in good health. Some clones in this sample may be carry-over from other donors' samples. CDR3 nucleotides: TGTGCCAGCAGCCCCGAGACAGGGAACTACGAGCAGTACTTC. Translation: CASSPETGNYEQYF.